This TCR beta chain is drawn from a study of blood T cells in healthy people across ages. Notes on the study in general: Investigators treated diversity estimates from one million T cells as underestimates.

Combining a sample-barcoded 5' primer with a J-beta primer mix, a second PCR ran for roughly 6 to 12 cycles. TCRdb ran MiXCR on the 5' RACE reads and lists one entry per CDR3 protein. This repertoire shows approximately 880,000 distinct CDR3 sequences, around 49% found once; its top ten account for roughly 13%. CDR3 length: 15 amino acids. V trimming: 3 bases; J trimming: 10 bases; junction bases outside the gene matches: 9. Germline V gene sequence: CDR1 SNHLY, CDR2 FYNNEI. On this clonotype: Its antigen is not identified.

The rearrangement uses TRBV2 and TRBJ2-1, with TRBD2 matching over 10 bases. The sample taken for sequencing was blood. The clonotype was recovered from a man in his thirties or forties in good health. The CDR3 DNA is TGTGCCAGCAGTGATTCCCTAGCGGGGGAGGGCGAGCAGTTCTTC. Translated: CASSDSLAGEGEQFF. Full variable domain (missing parts from reference TRBV2 and TRBJ2-1): EPEVTQTPSHQVTQMGQEVILRCVPISNHLYFYWYRQILGQKVEFLVSFYNNEISEKSEIFDDQFSVERPDGSNFTLKIRSTKLEDSAMYFCASSDSLAGEGEQFFGPGTRLTVL.